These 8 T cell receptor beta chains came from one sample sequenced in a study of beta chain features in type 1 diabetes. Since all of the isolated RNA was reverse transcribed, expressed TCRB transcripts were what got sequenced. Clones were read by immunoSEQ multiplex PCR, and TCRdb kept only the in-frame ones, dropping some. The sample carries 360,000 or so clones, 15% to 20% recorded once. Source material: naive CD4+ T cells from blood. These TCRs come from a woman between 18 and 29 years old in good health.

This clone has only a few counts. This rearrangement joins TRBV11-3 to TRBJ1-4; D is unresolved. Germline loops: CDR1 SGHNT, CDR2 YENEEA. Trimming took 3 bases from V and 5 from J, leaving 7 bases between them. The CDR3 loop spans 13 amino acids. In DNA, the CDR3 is TGTGCCAGCAGCTTGCGCCGAAATGAAAAACTGTTTTTT. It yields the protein CASSLRRNEKLFF. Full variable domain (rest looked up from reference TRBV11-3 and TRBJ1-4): EAGVVQSPRYKIIEKKQPVAFWCNPISGHNTLYWYLQNLGQGPELLIRYENEEAVDDSQLPKDRFSAERLKGVDSTLKIQPAELGDSAVYLCASSLRRNEKLFFGSGTQLSVL.

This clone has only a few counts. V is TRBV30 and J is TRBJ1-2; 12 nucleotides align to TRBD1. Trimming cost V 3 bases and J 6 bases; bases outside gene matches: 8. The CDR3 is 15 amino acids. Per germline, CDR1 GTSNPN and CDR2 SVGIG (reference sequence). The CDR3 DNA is TGTGCCTGGAGACTCACCGGGACAGGGGGCAATGGCTACACCTTC. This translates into CAWRLTGTGGNGYTF.

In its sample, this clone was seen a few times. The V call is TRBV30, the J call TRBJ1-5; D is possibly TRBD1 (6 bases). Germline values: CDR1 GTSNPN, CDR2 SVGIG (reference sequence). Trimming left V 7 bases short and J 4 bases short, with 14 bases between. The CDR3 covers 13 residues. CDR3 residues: CAFGQSYNQPQHF. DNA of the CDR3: TGTGCCTTCGGACAGAGCTATAATCAGCCCCAGCATTTT.

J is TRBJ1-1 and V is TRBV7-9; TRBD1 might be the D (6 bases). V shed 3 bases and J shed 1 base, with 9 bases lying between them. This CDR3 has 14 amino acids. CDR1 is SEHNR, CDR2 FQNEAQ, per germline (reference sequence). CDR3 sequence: CASSFDRQNTEAFF. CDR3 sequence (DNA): TGTGCCAGCAGCTTTGACAGGCAGAACACTGAAGCTTTCTTT. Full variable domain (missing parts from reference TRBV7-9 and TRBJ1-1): DTGVSQNPRHKITKRGQNVTFRCDPISEHNRLYWYRQTLGQGPEFLTYFQNEAQLEKSRLLSDRFSAERPKGSFSTLEIQRTEQGDSAMYLCASSFDRQNTEAFFGQGTRLTVV.

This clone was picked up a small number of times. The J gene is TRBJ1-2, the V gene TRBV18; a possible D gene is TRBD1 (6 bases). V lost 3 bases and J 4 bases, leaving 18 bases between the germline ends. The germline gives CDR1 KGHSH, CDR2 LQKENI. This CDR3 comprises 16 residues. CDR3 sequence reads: CASSPFVQGQGYGYTF. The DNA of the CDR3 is TGTGCCAGCTCACCTTTTGTACAGGGTCAAGGCTATGGCTACACCTTC.

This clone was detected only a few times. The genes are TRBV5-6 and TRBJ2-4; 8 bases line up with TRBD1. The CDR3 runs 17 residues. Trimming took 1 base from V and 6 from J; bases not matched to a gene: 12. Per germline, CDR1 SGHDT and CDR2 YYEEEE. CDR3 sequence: CASSLTIQGASRNIQYF. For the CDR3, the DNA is TGTGCCAGCAGCTTGACAATTCAGGGGGCTTCGAGAAACATTCAGTACTTC.

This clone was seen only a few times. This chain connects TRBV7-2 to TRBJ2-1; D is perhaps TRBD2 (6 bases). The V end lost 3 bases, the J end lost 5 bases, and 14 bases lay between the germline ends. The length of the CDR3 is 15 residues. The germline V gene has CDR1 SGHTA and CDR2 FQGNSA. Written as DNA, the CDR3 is TGTGCCAGCAGCTTTGCCGGGACTCTCAACAATGAGCAGTTCTTC. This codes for CASSFAGTLNNEQFF.

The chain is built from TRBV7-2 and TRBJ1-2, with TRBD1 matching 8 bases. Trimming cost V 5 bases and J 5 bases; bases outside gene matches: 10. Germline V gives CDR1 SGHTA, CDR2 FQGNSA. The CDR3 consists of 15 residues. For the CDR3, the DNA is TGTGCCAGCAGCCAGGGACAGGCGAAGGGGTATGGCTACACCTTC. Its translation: CASSQGQAKGYGYTF.